The next 9 T cell receptor beta chains were all read from a single sample in a study of blood T cell repertoires in COVID-19. Repertoires were generated with immunoSEQ multiplex PCR, while TCRdb's copy carries only in-frame clones and drops some. The profile shows 30,000 to 40,000 clones, about 90% of them singletons. Material: peripheral blood. The receptors stem from a human donor in a cohort sampled during active COVID-19.

This chain connects TRBV7-2 to TRBJ1-5; D is ambiguous. The CDR3 is 16 amino acids. Looked up from germline, CDR1 is SGHTA and CDR2 is FQGNSA. Trimming left V 2 bases short and J 0 bases short, with 11 bases between. This CDR3 reads CASSLTGVYSNQPQHF. The CDR3 DNA is TGTGCCAGCAGCTTAACGGGAGTCTATAGCAATCAGCCCCAGCATTTT.

This chain uses TRBV25-1 with TRBJ2-7; 7 positions agree with TRBD1. The CDR3 runs to 14 residues. CDR1 and CDR2 (germline): MGHDK, SYGVNS. V gave up 0 bases and J gave up 4 bases; unmatched junction bases: 3. In DNA, the CDR3 is TGTGCCAGCAGTGAATATACACAGGGGTACGAGCAGTACTTC. It translates to CASSEYTQGYEQYF.

The chain joins TRBV4-2 to TRBJ1-2; D gene ambiguous. CDR1 LGHNA and CDR2 YNFKEQ come from the germline V gene. CDR3 length: 15 amino acids. Trimming pared 1 base from V and 1 base from J, leaving 10 bases between. DNA for the CDR3: TGTGCCAGCAGCCAAGGAGGAGGGATTAACTATGGCTACACCTTC. Its protein product is CASSQGGGINYGYTF.

The chain has TRBV28 and TRBJ1-2, with 9 bases that match TRBD1. V lost 4 bases to trimming and J lost 6 bases; unmatched junction nucleotides: 9. CDR1 MDHEN and CDR2 SYDVKM come from the germline V gene. This CDR3 is 15 amino acids long. This CDR3 is CASSSWGQGKDGYTF. CDR3 bases: TGTGCCAGCAGTTCCTGGGGACAGGGAAAGGATGGCTACACCTTC.

J is TRBJ2-2 and V is TRBV30, with TRBD1 identical over 8 bases. The junction had 15 bases not matched to a gene; V was cut back by 8 bases and J by 7 bases. CDR1 GTSNPN and CDR2 SVGIG come from the germline V gene (reference sequence). The CDR3 consists of 15 residues. The CDR3 nucleotides read TGTGCCGGGACTCGGACAGGGAAGATGGTCGGGGAGCTGTTTTTT. It translates to CAGTRTGKMVGELFF.

This sequence joins TRBV29-1 and TRBJ2-7, with 9 nucleotides matching TRBD2. The V gene end was trimmed by 4 bases and the J gene end by 6 bases; junction bases not matched to a gene: 7. The CDR3 spans 13 residues. CDR1 is SQVTM, CDR2 ANQGSEA, per germline. The CDR3 region has the DNA TGCAGCGTTGGCGGGGGGGCAATGGGCGAGCAGTACTTC. Translation gives CSVGGGAMGEQYF.

The chain combines TRBV7-9 with TRBJ2-7; D not certain. Looked up from germline, CDR1 is SEHNR and CDR2 is FQNEAQ (reference sequence). The CDR3 is 12 amino acids. Trimming pared 2 bases from V and 2 bases from J, leaving 4 bases between. In DNA, the CDR3 is TGTGCCAGCAGCTTAAATACCTACGAGCAGTACTTC. The encoded protein is CASSLNTYEQYF.

V is TRBV10-1 and J is TRBJ2-2; TRBD1 matches 10 bases. CDR1 is WNHNN, CDR2 SYGVQD, per germline (reference sequence). The CDR3 has 15 residues. V trimming: 10 bases; J trimming: 5 bases; junction bases outside the gene matches: 10. CDR3 sequence (DNA): TGCGCCACCCCCCCCCGACAGGGGGCAACCGGGGAGCTGTTTTTT. It yields the protein CATPPRQGATGELFF.

V gene TRBV3-1 (or the pseudogene TRBV3-2) combines with J gene TRBJ1-6, with 7 nucleotides matching TRBD1. This CDR3 comprises 14 residues. The trim removed 5 bases at V and 9 bases at J, leaving 7 bases unmatched. Germline V gene lookup returns CDR1 LGHDT and CDR2 YNNKEL (reference sequence). The CDR3 DNA is TGTGCCAGCAGCTCACAGGGGTTTGGTTCACCCCTCCACTTT. It yields the protein CASSSQGFGSPLHF.